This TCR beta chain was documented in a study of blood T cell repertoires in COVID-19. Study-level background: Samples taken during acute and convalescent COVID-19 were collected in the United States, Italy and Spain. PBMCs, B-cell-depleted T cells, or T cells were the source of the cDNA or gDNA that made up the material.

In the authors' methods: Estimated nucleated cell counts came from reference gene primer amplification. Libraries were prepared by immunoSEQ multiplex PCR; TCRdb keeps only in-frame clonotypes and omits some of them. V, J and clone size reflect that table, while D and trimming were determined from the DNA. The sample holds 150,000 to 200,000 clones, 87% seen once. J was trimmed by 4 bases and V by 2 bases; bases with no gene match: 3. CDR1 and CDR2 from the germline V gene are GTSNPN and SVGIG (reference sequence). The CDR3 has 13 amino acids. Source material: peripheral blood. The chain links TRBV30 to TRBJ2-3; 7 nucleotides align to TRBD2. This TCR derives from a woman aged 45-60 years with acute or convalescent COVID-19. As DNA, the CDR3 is TGTGCCTGGAGTAACGGGGGGTCAGATACGCAGTATTTT. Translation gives CAWSNGGSDTQYF.